Below, 29 T cell receptor beta chains from the same sample are listed, as sequenced in a study of blood T cell repertoires in COVID-19. Sequencing used immunoSEQ multiplex PCR; TCRdb keeps in-frame clones, though not all of them. The top ten hold 25% to 35% of the sample, which has approximately 58,000 clones, 81% seen once. The sample taken for sequencing was peripheral blood. The receptors here all came from a man between 60 and 70 years old with COVID-19, enrolled during active disease.

The chain couples TRBV10-3 to TRBJ1-4, with D possibly being TRBD1 (6 bases). With 7 bases removed from V and 2 bases from J, the gap between germline ends came to 8 bases. Germline assignment: CDR1 ENHRY and CDR2 SYGVKD. The CDR3 sequence is 13 residues long. The CDR3 here is CAIMDSTNEKLFF. The CDR3 nucleotides are TGTGCCATCATGGACAGCACTAATGAAAAACTGTTTTTT.

J is TRBJ1-2 and V is TRBV6-5; 9 bases map to TRBD1. CDR3 length: 14 residues. Germline trimming cut 2 bases from V and 7 bases from J; bases unmatched to any gene: 5. Per the germline V gene, CDR1 is MNHEY and CDR2 is SVGAGI. CDR3 amino acids: CASSYEQGARGYTF. The CDR3 DNA is TGTGCCAGCAGTTACGAACAGGGGGCCCGTGGCTACACCTTC.

CDR3 amino acids: CASSTDRGNSGNQPQHF. The CDR3 DNA is TGTGCCAGTAGTACAGACAGGGGGAACTCGGGCAATCAGCCCCAGCATTTT. The genes are TRBV19 and TRBJ1-5; 9 bases agree with TRBD1. With V trimmed by 4 bases and J by 2 bases, 9 bases remained unmatched. This CDR3 has 17 residues. The germline CDR1 and CDR2 sequences are LNHDA and SQIVND (reference sequence).

The CDR3 nucleotides read TGTGCCAGCAGCCAGCCGGGACTCCCAGCCGGGGAGCTGTTTTTT. This encodes CASSQPGLPAGELFF. The chain joins TRBV3-1 (or the pseudogene TRBV3-2) to TRBJ2-2; a possible D gene is TRBD2 (6 bases). V was clipped by 3 bases and J by 6 bases, with 14 bases between them. This CDR3 has 15 residues. Germline V gene data show CDR1 as LGHDT and CDR2 as YNNKEL (reference sequence).

The rearrangement uses TRBV6-4 and TRBJ1-2; D is possibly TRBD1 (5 bases). This CDR3 comprises 13 residues. V lost 3 bases to trimming and J lost 7 bases, with 12 bases between them. The germline V gene has CDR1 MRHNA and CDR2 SNTAGT. The CDR3: CASSDPGSGGYTF. DNA of the CDR3: TGTGCCAGCAGTGATCCAGGGTCGGGTGGCTACACCTTC.

The chain links TRBV5-1 to TRBJ2-5; D may be TRBD1 (5 bases). The germline CDR1 and CDR2 sequences are SGHRS and YFSETQ. Trimming removed 4 bases from V and 5 bases from J, with 21 bases in between. The CDR3 runs 16 residues. DNA for the CDR3: TGCGCCAGCAGCCCCTTATCCGGCAGGGTAGGCGAGACCCAGTACTTC. Translation gives CASSPLSGRVGETQYF.

V usage is TRBV7-6 and J usage is TRBJ2-7; maybe TRBD1 (5 bases). V lost 6 bases and J 0 bases, leaving 12 bases between the germline ends. The CDR3 extends over 14 amino acids. Germline CDR1 and CDR2: SGHVS and FNYEAQ. The CDR3, as DNA: TGTGCCAGCAGTAGGACACTCCTCTCCTACGAGCAGTACTTC. Translating gives CASSRTLLSYEQYF.

This sequence joins TRBV7-9 and TRBJ2-7; TRBD1 matches at 7 bases. The CDR3 length is 16 residues. Germline V gives CDR1 SEHNR, CDR2 FQNEAQ (reference sequence). The V and J ends lost 4 bases and 2 bases, in that order; junction bases with no gene match: 11. The CDR3 protein is CASSSTETGTAYEQYF. DNA for the CDR3: TGTGCCAGCAGCTCGACCGAAACCGGGACAGCCTACGAGCAGTACTTC.

This rearrangement joins TRBV29-1 to TRBJ2-5; TRBD2 matches at 7 bases. Germline values: CDR1 SQVTM, CDR2 ANQGSEA. CDR3 length: 14 amino acids. V lost 3 bases, J lost 5 bases, and 9 bases stayed unmatched. The CDR3 here is CSVDLGQGGETQYF. CDR3 coding DNA: TGCAGCGTTGATCTTGGGCAGGGAGGGGAGACCCAGTACTTC.

The J gene is TRBJ1-2, the V gene TRBV9; D may be TRBD1 (5 bases). Germline V lookup: CDR1 SGDLS, CDR2 YYNGEE. V was cut by 0 bases and J by 5 bases, with 8 bases left in between. CDR3 size: 13 residues. CDR3 nucleotide sequence: TGTGCCAGCAGCGTAGCGGCAGGGTATGGCTACACCTTC. This codes for CASSVAAGYGYTF.

The V call is TRBV5-1, the J call TRBJ1-1; TRBD1 might be the D (5 bases). The CDR3 extends over 13 amino acids. The ends were cut back, 0 bases at V and 6 bases at J, with 9 bases in the middle. Germline CDR1 and CDR2: SGHRS and YFSETQ. The CDR3 region is CASSLEGRAEAFF. In nucleotides, the CDR3 is TGCGCCAGCAGCTTGGAGGGGAGGGCTGAAGCTTTCTTT.

In its sample, this clone ranks as medium-sized. The chain joins TRBV2 to TRBJ1-1; tentative D call: TRBD1 (5 bases). The V and J ends lost 5 bases and 1 base respectively, with 8 bases between them. The CDR3 has 13 amino acids. Germline V gives CDR1 SNHLY, CDR2 FYNNEI. The CDR3 sequence: CASSRTQNTEAFF. The CDR3 DNA reads as TGTGCCAGCAGTCGGACACAGAACACTGAAGCTTTCTTT.

V is TRBV5-1 and J is TRBJ2-7; D remains ambiguous. The V gene lost 0 bases and the J gene lost 0 bases, with 4 bases spanning the gap. There are 13 residues in the CDR3. Germline assignment: CDR1 SGHRS and CDR2 YFSETQ. The CDR3 sequence is CASSLGHSYEQYF. CDR3 nucleotides: TGCGCCAGCAGCTTGGGTCACTCCTACGAGCAGTACTTC.

The V gene is TRBV6-5, the J gene TRBJ2-1; 8 bases fit TRBD2. V gave up 2 bases and J gave up 7 bases; unmatched junction bases: 7. Germline V CDR1 and CDR2: MNHEY, SVGAGI. The CDR3 has 15 amino acids. As DNA, the CDR3 is TGTGCCAGCAGTTACCGGGGGACTAGATCAAATGAGCAGTTCTTC. Translated: CASSYRGTRSNEQFF.

The V gene is TRBV6-2 or TRBV6-3, the J gene TRBJ2-7, with TRBD2 identical over 9 bases. V lost 0 bases, J lost 3 bases, and 0 bases stayed unmatched. Germline V CDR1 and CDR2: MNHEY, SVGEGT. This CDR3 region has 14 residues. The CDR3 region has the DNA TGTGCCAGCAGTTACTCAGCGGGGGGCTACGAGCAGTACTTC. Its protein product is CASSYSAGGYEQYF.

The chain carries TRBV4-3 and TRBJ1-2; 7 bases match TRBD1. The CDR3 length is 15 residues. The germline gives CDR1 LGHNA, CDR2 YSLEER. V trimming: 1 base; J trimming: 3 bases; junction bases outside the gene matches: 5. The CDR3, as DNA: TGCGCCAGCAGCCAAGGGCGGGGACAGCACTATGGCTACACCTTC. Its protein is CASSQGRGQHYGYTF.

The rearrangement links TRBV5-1 to TRBJ1-2; D might be TRBD1 (6 bases). The length of the CDR3 is 15 residues. Germline V lookup: CDR1 SGHRS, CDR2 YFSETQ. V was clipped by 0 bases and J by 8 bases, with 17 bases between them. Here the CDR3 DNA reads TGCGCCAGCAGCTTGGCTCCAGGGGAATCGGGCGGCTACACCTTC. This gives the protein CASSLAPGESGGYTF.

This clone was observed a few times. The chain joins TRBV27 to TRBJ2-3; TRBD2 matches at 10 bases. The CDR3 totals 16 residues. V lost 4 bases, J lost 4 bases, and 8 bases stayed unmatched. Germline V gene sequence: CDR1 MNHEY, CDR2 SMNVEV (reference sequence). For the CDR3, the DNA is TGTGCCAGCAGTTCTCTTTTAGCGGGAGGCTCAGATACGCAGTATTTT. It codes for CASSSLLAGGSDTQYF.

The chain has TRBV6-6 and TRBJ2-1; TRBD1 agrees at 11 bases. Germline V gene lookup returns CDR1 MNHNY and CDR2 SVGAGI (reference sequence). CDR3 length: 15 residues. Trimming cost V 4 bases and J 12 bases; bases outside gene matches: 11. CDR3 DNA: TGTGCCAGCAGTTTCACCGGGACAGGGGGGGGGAGGCAGTTCTTC. Its protein product is CASSFTGTGGGRQFF.

The chain uses TRBV19 and TRBJ2-7, with D unclear. Trimming took 5 bases from V and 4 from J, leaving 9 bases between them. CDR1 LNHDA and CDR2 SQIVND come from the germline V gene (reference sequence). The CDR3 has 12 residues. The CDR3 sequence is CASSSGRYEQYF. CDR3 sequence (DNA): TGTGCCAGTAGTTCAGGAAGGTACGAGCAGTACTTC.

The count of this clone is one. The chain joins TRBV27 to TRBJ1-6; 8 nucleotides match TRBD1. This CDR3 has 18 amino acids. With V trimmed by 6 bases and J by 0 bases, 10 bases remained unmatched. Germline assignment: CDR1 MNHEY and CDR2 SMNVEV (reference sequence). CDR3 protein: CASSSFPRGRSYNSPLHF. The CDR3 nucleotides are TGTGCCAGCAGCTCCTTCCCCAGGGGGCGCTCCTATAATTCACCCCTCCACTTT.

The V call is TRBV5-1, the J call TRBJ1-4, with 9 bases lining up with TRBD1. CDR1 is SGHRS and CDR2 is YFSETQ in the germline V gene. V was pared by 0 bases and J by 5 bases, with 2 bases of the junction left unmatched. This CDR3 contains 15 residues. CDR3 nucleotides: TGCGCCAGCAGCTTGGACGGGACAGGGAATGAAAAACTGTTTTTT. Residues: CASSLDGTGNEKLFF.

The chain carries TRBV2 and TRBJ1-2; D is uncertain. Trimming shortened V by 4 bases and J by 7 bases, and 7 bases separated the two germline ends. Germline V lookup: CDR1 SNHLY, CDR2 FYNNEI. This CDR3 is built from 11 residues. The CDR3 nucleotides are TGTGCCAGCAGTGGAACATCTGGCTACACCTTC. Protein product: CASSGTSGYTF.

This chain uses TRBV18 with TRBJ2-1; 10 bases are a match to TRBD2. V trimming: 2 bases; J trimming: 0 bases; junction bases outside the gene matches: 4. CDR1 KGHSH and CDR2 LQKENI come from the germline V gene. The CDR3 runs 17 residues. The CDR3 DNA sequence: TGTGCCAGCTCACCAATGACTAGCGGGTACTCCTACAATGAGCAGTTCTTC. It is translated as CASSPMTSGYSYNEQFF.

The chain links TRBV3-1 (or the pseudogene TRBV3-2) to TRBJ1-2; unclear D gene. V dropped 1 base and J dropped 8 bases, with 11 bases sitting between them. The CDR3 has 13 amino acids. Looked up from germline, CDR1 is LGHDT and CDR2 is YNNKEL (reference sequence). In nucleotides, the CDR3 is TGTGCCAGCAGCCAAGGACGAGGAGGGGGCTACACCTTC. This encodes CASSQGRGGGYTF.

The V gene is TRBV6-4, the J gene TRBJ1-6; 7 bases map to TRBD1. The length of the CDR3 is 13 residues. The V segment lost 4 bases and the J segment 10 bases; nucleotides outside the gene matches: 4. The germline CDR1 and CDR2 sequences are MRHNA and SNTAGT. CDR3 region: CASSVNRGSPLHF. Written as DNA, the CDR3 is TGTGCCAGCAGTGTCAACAGGGGATCACCCCTCCACTTT.

In this sample, this clone turned up a few times. The chain recombines TRBV7-2 with TRBJ1-2, with a weak D call TRBD1 (6 bases). V dropped 4 bases and J dropped 6 bases, with 15 bases sitting between them. Germline V gene data show CDR1 as SGHTA and CDR2 as FQGNSA. The CDR3 totals 14 residues. CDR3 sequence (DNA): TGTGCCAGCAGCTCCAATGGGGGGGGCCATGGCTACACCTTC. Protein: CASSSNGGGHGYTF.

This clone appeared a single time. The chain is built from TRBV3-1 (or the pseudogene TRBV3-2) and TRBJ2-7, with 8 bases that match TRBD1. V lost 4 bases and J lost 0; bases outside the gene matches: 5. Germline V gene data show CDR1 as LGHDT and CDR2 as YNNKEL (reference sequence). This CDR3 has 15 residues. CDR3 region: CASSPRDRNSYEQYF. CDR3 in DNA: TGTGCCAGCAGCCCCCGGGACAGGAACTCCTACGAGCAGTACTTC.

J is TRBJ2-2 and V is TRBV7-8; tentatively, D is TRBD2 (5 bases). CDR1 is SGHVS, CDR2 FQNEAQ, per germline. CDR3 length equals 13 residues. The ends were cut back, 5 bases at V and 6 bases at J, with 10 bases in the middle. The CDR3 DNA reads as TGTGCCAGCAGCCAGGACTCTTCCGGGGAGCTGTTTTTT. As protein: CASSQDSSGELFF.